This TCR beta chain was sequenced for a study of shared clonotypes between healthy human individuals. The protocol was immunoSEQ multiplex PCR, while the TCRdb copy is restricted to in-frame clones and leaves out a portion. This sample has over 1.5 million clones, with around 98% found just once. Germline V CDR1 and CDR2: ENHRY, SYGVKD. This CDR3 is 14 amino acids long. The V and J ends lost 3 bases and 5 bases, in that order; junction bases with no gene match: 5. Material: naive CD4+ T cells sorted from blood. Subset defined: CD45RA+ positively selected. The receptor was derived from a man in his thirties or forties in good health. The V call is TRBV10-3, the J call TRBJ2-5, with 8 positions matching TRBD1. For the CDR3, the DNA is TGTGCCATCAGTGAAGGCAGGGGGCTTGAGACCCAGTACTTC. It codes for CAISEGRGLETQYF.